What follows is one T cell receptor beta chain and its context. The V gene lost 4 bases and the J gene lost 5 bases, with 22 bases spanning the gap. The germline V gene encodes CDR1 SGHRS and CDR2 YFSETQ. CDR3 length equals 16 residues. The sample originates from a study of blood T cell repertoires in COVID-19. Participants had their cohort set by participant-reported clinical history. For recovered donors of Cohort 3, there were two negative PCRs, clearance, or symptom resolution. Original processing notes: Nucleated cell number was recorded as an estimate derived from reference gene primer amplification. Clones were read by immunoSEQ multiplex PCR, and TCRdb kept only the in-frame ones, dropping some. V and J calls and clone size are given by that table; D and trimming were obtained from the DNA. The repertoire holds about 390,000 clones, with more than 75% as singletons.

The chain links TRBV5-1 to TRBJ2-7; TRBD1 might be the D (5 bases). The receptor was isolated from a woman in her fifties or sixties who had recovered from COVID-19. The sequencing sample was made of PBMCs or T cells enriched from blood (not recorded which). In nucleotides, the CDR3 is TGCGCCAGCAGCCCGAATTTTTTGACAGTTGGCCACGAGCAGTACTTC. Protein sequence: CASSPNFLTVGHEQYF.